This is a list of T cell receptor beta chains from one sample in a study of T cell therapy after organ transplantation. Repertoires were generated with immunoSEQ multiplex PCR, while TCRdb's copy carries only in-frame clones and drops some. Seen here are over 45,000 clones, approximately 94% observed once, and the top ten hold about 3.1%. The antigens of these receptors remain unknown. Material: CD8+ T cells from blood, obtained before autologous CMV-specific T cell therapy. The receptors originated from a human patient who had received a solid organ transplant and had CMV disease. CDR3s include the opening cysteine and the closing phenylalanine or tryptophan. Not all rows give a size; the values are once, few, many and, for expanded clones, a class.

cdr3_aa: CASSHRTGREKLFF
j_call: TRBJ1-4
clone_size: -
v_call: TRBV19

cdr3_aa: CASSETLLAEAYNEQFF
j_call: TRBJ2-1
clone_size: -
v_call: TRBV25-1

cdr3_aa: CASSQDKDWGPLEKIGYGYTF
j_call: TRBJ1-2
clone_size: -
v_call: TRBV4-1

cdr3_aa: CASSLAVDTYNEQFF
j_call: TRBJ2-1
clone_size: -
v_call: TRBV5-1

cdr3_aa: CASSQKVVSGRGEKLFF
j_call: TRBJ1-4
clone_size: -
v_call: TRBV4-3

cdr3_aa: CASSRRGRQTDNEQFF
j_call: TRBJ2-1
clone_size: -
v_call: TRBV2

cdr3_aa: CASSLEQGVYSTEAFF
j_call: TRBJ1-1
clone_size: -
v_call: TRBV5-1

cdr3_aa: CASSLEVRGHEQFF
j_call: TRBJ2-1
clone_size: -
v_call: TRBV5-1

cdr3_aa: CASSLEEGGLWTEAFF
j_call: TRBJ1-1
clone_size: -
v_call: TRBV7-8

cdr3_aa: CASSLTRGSGDNTDTQYF
j_call: TRBJ2-3
clone_size: -
v_call: TRBV11-2

cdr3_aa: CASSDSGTPGEQFF
j_call: TRBJ2-1
clone_size: -
v_call: TRBV6-4

cdr3_aa: CAWSLTSVGETQYF
j_call: TRBJ2-5
clone_size: -
v_call: TRBV30

cdr3_aa: CASSQWTGRNEKLFF
j_call: TRBJ1-4
clone_size: -
v_call: TRBV4-3

cdr3_aa: CASSLIWEGAQHF
j_call: TRBJ1-5
clone_size: -
v_call: TRBV27

cdr3_aa: CASSQAIGSPLHF
j_call: TRBJ1-6
clone_size: -
v_call: TRBV4-3

cdr3_aa: CASTRQGENTEAFF
j_call: TRBJ1-1
clone_size: -
v_call: TRBV9

cdr3_aa: CASSSQDRGRPGANVLTF
j_call: TRBJ2-6
clone_size: -
v_call: TRBV5-1

cdr3_aa: CAIRDRETYEQYF
j_call: TRBJ2-7
clone_size: once
v_call: TRBV10-3

cdr3_aa: CASSAVTPTSGRVREQYF
j_call: TRBJ2-7
clone_size: once
v_call: TRBV19

cdr3_aa: CASSFYYRDPDTGELFF
j_call: TRBJ2-2
clone_size: once
v_call: TRBV7-9

cdr3_aa: CASSYMAALNTDTQYF
j_call: TRBJ2-3
clone_size: -
v_call: TRBV6-5

cdr3_aa: CASSSLAGGSTDTQYF
j_call: TRBJ2-3
clone_size: -
v_call: TRBV5-6

cdr3_aa: CASSQEDGYLNSYNEQFF
j_call: TRBJ2-1
clone_size: -
v_call: TRBV4-1

cdr3_aa: CASRDSSYGYTF
j_call: TRBJ1-2
clone_size: -
v_call: TRBV5-6

cdr3_aa: CASRGQLNEKLFF
j_call: TRBJ1-4
clone_size: once
v_call: TRBV13

cdr3_aa: CASSPTGGHQPQHF
j_call: TRBJ1-5
clone_size: -
v_call: TRBV27

cdr3_aa: CASSYAGGTEAFF
j_call: TRBJ1-1
clone_size: -
v_call: TRBV6-5

cdr3_aa: CASSYGGVNTEAFF
j_call: TRBJ1-1
clone_size: -
v_call: TRBV6-5

cdr3_aa: CASSPNPLAGTYEQYF
j_call: TRBJ2-7
clone_size: -
v_call: TRBV7-6

cdr3_aa: CASSFQVSGYGYTF
j_call: TRBJ1-2
clone_size: -
v_call: TRBV27

cdr3_aa: CASSEFRQDDGYTF
j_call: TRBJ1-2
clone_size: -
v_call: TRBV6-1

cdr3_aa: CASSQVLSTAGGYTF
j_call: TRBJ1-2
clone_size: -
v_call: TRBV14

cdr3_aa: CASSEAVRPTGVF
j_call: TRBJ2-1
clone_size: -
v_call: TRBV2

cdr3_aa: CASSLVVGQGAHEQFF
j_call: TRBJ2-1
clone_size: -
v_call: TRBV13

cdr3_aa: CASSLGTRTYEQYF
j_call: TRBJ2-7
clone_size: -
v_call: TRBV27

cdr3_aa: CASSLPGYPYEQYF
j_call: TRBJ2-7
clone_size: -
v_call: TRBV14

cdr3_aa: CASSPGGEGYEQYF
j_call: TRBJ2-7
clone_size: once
v_call: TRBV6-5

cdr3_aa: CASSSGDKTVNTEAFF
j_call: TRBJ1-1
clone_size: -
v_call: TRBV11-2

cdr3_aa: CASSPDRYNSPLHF
j_call: TRBJ1-6
clone_size: -
v_call: TRBV5-6

cdr3_aa: CASSLGADLNYGYTF
j_call: TRBJ1-2
clone_size: -
v_call: TRBV5-6

cdr3_aa: CASSQAPDANYGYTF
j_call: TRBJ1-2
clone_size: -
v_call: TRBV4-1

cdr3_aa: CASSERGGRVAYNEQFF
j_call: TRBJ2-1
clone_size: -
v_call: TRBV25-1

cdr3_aa: CASSLAKGALNTEAFF
j_call: TRBJ1-1
clone_size: -
v_call: TRBV7-9

cdr3_aa: CASSTKAGGQSYEQYF
j_call: TRBJ2-7
clone_size: once
v_call: TRBV27

cdr3_aa: CATSREGGAYEQYF
j_call: TRBJ2-7
clone_size: -
v_call: TRBV15

cdr3_aa: CASSFRPGSYEQYF
j_call: TRBJ2-7
clone_size: once
v_call: TRBV27

cdr3_aa: CASRDPTGPYNEQFF
j_call: TRBJ2-1
clone_size: -
v_call: TRBV6-5

cdr3_aa: CASSFPGGLNNEQFF
j_call: TRBJ2-1
clone_size: -
v_call: TRBV7-9

cdr3_aa: CASSHRTYEQYF
j_call: TRBJ2-7
clone_size: -
v_call: TRBV7-9

cdr3_aa: CASTPGQGAQPQHF
j_call: TRBJ1-5
clone_size: -
v_call: TRBV6-5

cdr3_aa: CASSEYGGSYEQYF
j_call: TRBJ2-7
clone_size: -
v_call: TRBV25-1

cdr3_aa: CASSYGTANYGYTF
j_call: TRBJ1-2
clone_size: -
v_call: TRBV5-6

cdr3_aa: CASSYEGQGYGCTF
j_call: TRBJ1-2
clone_size: -
v_call: TRBV6-5